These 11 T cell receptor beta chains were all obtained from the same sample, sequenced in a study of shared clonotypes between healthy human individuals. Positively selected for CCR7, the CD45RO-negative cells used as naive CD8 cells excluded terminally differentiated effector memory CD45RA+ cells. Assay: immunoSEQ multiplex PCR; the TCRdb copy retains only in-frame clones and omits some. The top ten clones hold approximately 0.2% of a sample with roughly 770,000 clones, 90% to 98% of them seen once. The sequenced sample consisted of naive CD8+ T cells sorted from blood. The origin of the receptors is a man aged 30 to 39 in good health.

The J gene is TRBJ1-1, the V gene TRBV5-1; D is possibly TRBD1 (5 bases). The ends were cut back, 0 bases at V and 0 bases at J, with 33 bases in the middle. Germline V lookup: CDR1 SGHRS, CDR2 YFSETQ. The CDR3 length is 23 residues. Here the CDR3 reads CASSLVPGDSRIWARPLNTEAFF. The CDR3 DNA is TGCGCCAGCAGCTTGGTTCCCGGAGACAGCCGCATCTGGGCCCGGCCCTTGAACACTGAAGCTTTCTTT. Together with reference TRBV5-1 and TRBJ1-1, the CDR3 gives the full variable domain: KAGVTQTPRYLIKTRGQQVTLSCSPISGHRSVSWYQQTPGQGLQFLFEYFSETQRNKGNFPGRFSGRQFSNSRSEMNVSTLELGDSALYLCASSLVPGDSRIWARPLNTEAFFGQGTRLTVV.

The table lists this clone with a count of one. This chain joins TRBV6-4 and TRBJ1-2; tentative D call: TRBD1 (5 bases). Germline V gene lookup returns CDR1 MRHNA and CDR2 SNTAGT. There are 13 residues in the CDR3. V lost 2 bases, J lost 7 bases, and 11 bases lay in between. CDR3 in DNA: TGTGCCAGCAGTGACAGGGGTAGCGCTGGCTACACCTTC. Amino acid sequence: CASSDRGSAGYTF.

CDR3 sequence: CASSKGRGRQGNYEQYF. In nucleotides, the CDR3 is TGTGCCAGCAGCAAAGGAAGAGGACGACAGGGCAACTACGAGCAGTACTTC. The V gene is TRBV21-1, the J gene TRBJ2-7; the D segment call TRBD1 is taken from the table without a DNA check. TRBV21-1 is recorded as a pseudogene. There are 17 residues in the CDR3.

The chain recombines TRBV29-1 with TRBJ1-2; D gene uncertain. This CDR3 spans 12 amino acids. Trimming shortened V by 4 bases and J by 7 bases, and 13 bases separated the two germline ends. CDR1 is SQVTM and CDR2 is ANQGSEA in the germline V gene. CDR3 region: CSVADAGPGYTF. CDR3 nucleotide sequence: TGCAGCGTTGCGGATGCCGGGCCTGGCTACACCTTC.

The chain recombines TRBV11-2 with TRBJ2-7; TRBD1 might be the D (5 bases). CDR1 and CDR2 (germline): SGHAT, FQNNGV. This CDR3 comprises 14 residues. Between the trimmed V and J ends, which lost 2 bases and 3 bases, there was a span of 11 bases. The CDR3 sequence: CASSLLVQGYEQYF. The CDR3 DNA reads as TGTGCCAGCAGCTTATTGGTGCAGGGCTACGAGCAGTACTTC.

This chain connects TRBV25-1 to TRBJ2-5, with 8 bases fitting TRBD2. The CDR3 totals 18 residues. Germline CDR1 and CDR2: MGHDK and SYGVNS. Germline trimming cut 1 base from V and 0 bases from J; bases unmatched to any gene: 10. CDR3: CASSEFLGTSGDQETQYF. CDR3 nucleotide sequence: TGTGCCAGCAGTGAATTCTTGGGAACTAGCGGAGACCAAGAGACCCAGTACTTC.

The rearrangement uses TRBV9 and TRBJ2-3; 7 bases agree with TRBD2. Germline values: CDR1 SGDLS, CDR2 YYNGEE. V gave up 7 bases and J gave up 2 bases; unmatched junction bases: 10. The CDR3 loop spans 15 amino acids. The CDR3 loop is CASGRLAVHTDTQYF. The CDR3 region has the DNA TGTGCCAGCGGTCGTCTAGCGGTCCACACAGATACGCAGTATTTT.

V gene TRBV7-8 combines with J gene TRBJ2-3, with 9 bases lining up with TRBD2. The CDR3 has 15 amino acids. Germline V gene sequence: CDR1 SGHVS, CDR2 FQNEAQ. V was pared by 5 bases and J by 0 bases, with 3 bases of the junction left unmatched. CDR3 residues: CASSPSGTSTDTQYF. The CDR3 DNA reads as TGTGCCAGCAGCCCTAGCGGGACTAGCACAGATACGCAGTATTTT.

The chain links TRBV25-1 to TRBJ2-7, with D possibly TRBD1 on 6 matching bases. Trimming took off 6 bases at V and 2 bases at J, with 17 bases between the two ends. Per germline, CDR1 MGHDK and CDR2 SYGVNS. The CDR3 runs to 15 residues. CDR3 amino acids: CASRASGHITYEQYF. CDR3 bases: TGTGCCAGCAGGGCCTCGGGACACATAACCTACGAGCAGTACTTC.

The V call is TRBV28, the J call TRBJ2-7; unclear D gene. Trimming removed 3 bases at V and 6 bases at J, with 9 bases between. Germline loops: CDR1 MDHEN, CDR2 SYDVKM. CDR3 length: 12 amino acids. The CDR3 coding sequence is TGTGCCAGCAGTTTTAGTGGCTCCGAGCAGTACTTC. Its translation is CASSFSGSEQYF.

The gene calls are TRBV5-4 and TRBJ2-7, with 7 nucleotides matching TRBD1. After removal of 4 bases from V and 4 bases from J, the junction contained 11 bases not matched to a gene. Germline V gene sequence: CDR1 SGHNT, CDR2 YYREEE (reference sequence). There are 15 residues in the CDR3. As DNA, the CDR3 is TGTGCCAGCAGCGAAGGGGGCGTGACGCCTTACGAGCAGTACTTC. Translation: CASSEGGVTPYEQYF.